This TCR beta chain was recorded in a study of blood T cell repertoires in COVID-19. Study background: Italy, Spain and the United States were the sources of the convalescent and acute COVID-19 samples. The cDNA or gDNA used as material had been derived from T cells, B-cell-depleted T cells, or PBMCs.

As originally analysed: Nucleated cell counts were estimated from reference gene primer amplification. The repertoire was sequenced with immunoSEQ multiplex PCR; TCRdb's copy has only in-frame clones and lacks some. V and J calls and clone size are those listed in that table; D and trimming were worked out from the DNA. The sample carries around 93,000 clones, about 90% recorded once. The CDR3 has 14 amino acids. The V end was cut by 3 bases, the J end by 9 bases, with 15 bases between. Per germline, CDR1 MDHEN and CDR2 SYDVKM. Seattle's cohort entered during active infection and was followed longitudinally.

The sequencing input was peripheral blood. The chain couples TRBV28 to TRBJ2-4, with TRBD1 as a possible D gene (5 bases). The receptor comes from a man between 18 and 29 years old with COVID-19, enrolled during active disease. CDR3 sequence: CASSLAQGSGIQYF. CDR3 nucleotide sequence: TGTGCCAGCAGTTTGGCTCAGGGTTCGGGCATTCAGTACTTC.